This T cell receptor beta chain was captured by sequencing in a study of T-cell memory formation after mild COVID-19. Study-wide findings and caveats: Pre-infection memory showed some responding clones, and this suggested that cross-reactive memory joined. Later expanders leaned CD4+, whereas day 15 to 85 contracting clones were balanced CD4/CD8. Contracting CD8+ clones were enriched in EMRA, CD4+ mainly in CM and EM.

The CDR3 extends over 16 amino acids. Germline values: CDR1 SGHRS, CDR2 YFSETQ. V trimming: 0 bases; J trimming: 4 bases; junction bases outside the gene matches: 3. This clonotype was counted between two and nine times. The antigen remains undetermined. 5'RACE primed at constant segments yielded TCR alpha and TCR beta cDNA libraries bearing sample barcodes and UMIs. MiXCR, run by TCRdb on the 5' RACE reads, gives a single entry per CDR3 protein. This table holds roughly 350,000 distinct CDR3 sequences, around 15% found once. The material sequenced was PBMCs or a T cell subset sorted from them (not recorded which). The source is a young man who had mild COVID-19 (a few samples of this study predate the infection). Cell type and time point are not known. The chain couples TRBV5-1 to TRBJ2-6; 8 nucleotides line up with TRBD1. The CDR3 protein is CASSLGQGLGANVLTF. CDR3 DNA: TGCGCCAGCAGCTTGGGACAGGGGTTAGGGGCCAACGTCCTGACTTTC. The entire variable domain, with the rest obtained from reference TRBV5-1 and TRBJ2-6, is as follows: KAGVTQTPRYLIKTRGQQVTLSCSPISGHRSVSWYQQTPGQGLQFLFEYFSETQRNKGNFPGRFSGRQFSNSRSEMNVSTLELGDSALYLCASSLGQGLGANVLTFGAGSRLTVL.